This T cell receptor beta chain appears in the sequencing data of a study of glioma-infiltrating T cells. General observations from the study: Tissue and blood shared very few CDR3 sequences. Tissue-blood divergence was below expectation in non-neoplastic patients, above in gliomas.

TCR alpha and beta CDR3 regions were amplified from RNA using iRepertoire nested multiplex PCR. For one-step reverse transcription and amplification, roughly 95-450 ng of tissue mRNA or PBMC total RNA was used. TCRdb reprocessed the multiplex PCR reads via MiXCR and lists one record per CDR3 protein. The sample includes 300,000 to 450,000 distinct CDR3 sequences, roughly 41% seen only once; the top ten take around 12%. The CDR3 runs to 14 residues. Germline values: CDR1 SGHTA, CDR2 FQGTGA. Trimming stripped 4 bases from V and 5 bases from J, with 14 bases between. Worth noting for this clonotype: Its antigen is unidentified.

The V and J genes are TRBV7-3 and TRBJ1-2, with D possibly TRBD1 on 6 matching bases. The source of this sequence is a human donor with low-grade glioma or glioblastoma, undergoing nonglioma brain surgery, or in good health (not recorded which). Sequenced input: glioma tissue, nonneoplastic brain tissue, or PBMCs (not recorded which). DNA for the CDR3: TGTGCCAGCAGCTCGCCCGGACAGCCATATGGCTACACCTTC. Translation: CASSSPGQPYGYTF.